This entry lists 3 T cell receptor beta chains sequenced from one sample in a study of OX40 agonist ivuxolimab in advanced cancers. Data came from immunoSEQ multiplex PCR; TCRdb stores just in-frame clones and leaves some out. This repertoire shows some 57,000 clones, around 93% found once; its top ten account for more than 20%. The input for sequencing was CD4+ or CD8+ T cells sorted from blood, taken in a trial of the OX40 agonist ivuxolimab. The receptors stem from an adult with an advanced solid tumor such as melanoma, head and neck, liver or kidney cancer.

The chain combines TRBV6-5 with TRBJ1-5; D not resolved. The CDR3 spans 15 residues. Germline-derived CDR1 and CDR2 are MNHEY and SVGAGI. V was trimmed by 6 bases and J by 0 bases, leaving 12 bases between them. The CDR3 DNA reads TGTGCCAGCAGCATACGGAAGGATAGCAATCAGCCCCAGCATTTT. Translating gives CASSIRKDSNQPQHF.

V is TRBV2 and J is TRBJ2-7; weak D call: TRBD1 (6 bases). The germline V gene has CDR1 SNHLY and CDR2 FYNNEI. The CDR3 runs 13 residues. V gave up 4 bases and J gave up 3 bases, with 10 bases separating them. The CDR3 DNA reads as TGTGCCAGCAGTGCAGGGGTGCTCTACGAGCAGTACGTC. Its protein is CASSAGVLYEQYV.

The V call is TRBV28, the J call TRBJ2-1, with 9 bases that match TRBD2. V shed 6 bases and J 0 bases; nucleotides not matched to a gene: 12. Germline CDR1 is MDHEN and CDR2 is SYDVKM. The CDR3 is 18 residues long. CDR3 coding DNA: TGTGCCAGCAGCGTTATGGGTCTAGCGGGAAACTCCTACAATGAGCAGTTCTTC. Translating gives CASSVMGLAGNSYNEQFF.